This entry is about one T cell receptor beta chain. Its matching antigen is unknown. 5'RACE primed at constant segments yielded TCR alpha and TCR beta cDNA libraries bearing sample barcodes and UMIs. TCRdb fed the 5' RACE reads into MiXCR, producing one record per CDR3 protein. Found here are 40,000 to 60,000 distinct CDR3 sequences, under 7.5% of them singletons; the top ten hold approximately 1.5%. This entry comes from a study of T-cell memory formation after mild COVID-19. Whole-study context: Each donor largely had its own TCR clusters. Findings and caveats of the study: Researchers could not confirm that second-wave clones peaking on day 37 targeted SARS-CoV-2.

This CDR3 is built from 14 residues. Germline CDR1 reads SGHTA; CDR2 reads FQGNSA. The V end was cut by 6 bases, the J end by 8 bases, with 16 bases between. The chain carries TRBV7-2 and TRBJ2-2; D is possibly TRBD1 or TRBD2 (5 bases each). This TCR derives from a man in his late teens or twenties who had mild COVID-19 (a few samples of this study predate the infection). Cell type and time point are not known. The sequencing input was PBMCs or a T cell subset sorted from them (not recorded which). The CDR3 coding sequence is TGTGCCAGCAGAAGAGGGGCGAGCGAAGGGGAGCTGTTTTTT. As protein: CASRRGASEGELFF.